This T cell receptor beta chain was captured in a study of cytomegalovirus exposure and HLA in healthy donors. CDR3 size: 17 residues. Germline trimming cut 5 bases from V and 5 bases from J; bases unmatched to any gene: 9. Germline V lookup: CDR1 SEHNR, CDR2 FQNEAQ (reference sequence). To note about this clone: Its antigen remains unknown.

The PCR used 60 Vbeta and 13 Jbeta primers. TCRdb's table, derived via immunoSEQ multiplex PCR, lists solely in-frame clones and lacks some. The repertoire holds 65,000 to 70,000 clones, with around 81% as singletons. Points from the study as a whole: In vitro data verified a few CMV-associated chains as specific for CMV antigens. Highly shared variants forming one cluster were likely a sequencing artifact. A later analysis showed HLA-associated TCR beta chains outstripping equally common others in clonal expansion.

Healthy donors of bone marrow made up the group. The chain carries TRBV7-9 and TRBJ2-1; 13 bases are a match to TRBD2. The source material was PBMCs. The TCR sequence derives from a middle-aged man in good health and CMV-seronegative. The CDR3 spells CASSLITSGRGDNEQFF. The CDR3 DNA reads TGTGCCAGCAGCCTAATTACTAGCGGGAGGGGCGACAATGAGCAGTTCTTC.